This T cell receptor beta chain was recorded in a study of blood T cell repertoires in COVID-19. The overall study: From T cells, B-cell-depleted T cells, or PBMCs came the material, which was cDNA or gDNA.

The V end lost 3 bases, the J end lost 1 base, and 8 bases lay between the germline ends. Germline CDR1 and CDR2: SGHNT and YYREEE (reference sequence). The CDR3 is 15 amino acids. Under the authors' procedure: From reference gene primer amplification, estimates of nucleated cell counts were derived. Libraries were prepared by immunoSEQ multiplex PCR; TCRdb keeps only in-frame clonotypes and omits some of them. The D gene and trimming were derived from the DNA, and the V and J assignments and clone size from that table. The sample has 110,000 or so clones, over 70% seen once. This sequence originates from a woman aged 45-65 years with acute or convalescent COVID-19. Sample: peripheral blood. The chain combines TRBV5-4 with TRBJ2-6; a possible D gene is TRBD1 (5 bases). The CDR3 DNA sequence: TGTGCCAGCAGCTCCCCAGGGTCTGGGGCCAACGTCCTGACTTTC. Amino acid sequence: CASSSPGSGANVLTF.